Following are 18 T cell receptor beta chains from one sample sequenced in a study of T cells in Graves' hyperthyroidism and ophthalmopathy. Researchers amplified the TCR beta CDR3 regions from RNA transcripts. HTBI primers were used for first-round RT-PCR of the TCR CDR3. TCRdb independently ran MiXCR on the multiplex PCR reads; one entry per CDR3 protein. The repertoire holds 300,000 to 450,000 distinct CDR3 sequences, with roughly 14% as singletons. Sequencing input: blood. All receptors derive from a woman younger than 35 with Graves' hyperthyroidism that later progressed to Graves' ophthalmopathy.

Note on this clonotype: A read error may be the cause here, since a much bigger clone is one base away. V and J are TRBV7-6 and TRBJ2-1, with D perhaps being TRBD1 or TRBD2 (6 bases each). The CDR3 is 13 amino acids. Looked up from germline, CDR1 is SGHVS and CDR2 is FNYEAQ. V shed 5 bases and J shed 8 bases, with 13 bases lying between them. CDR3 DNA: TGTGCCAGCAGCCCGGGGGCCAGGGATGAGCAGTTCTTC. Amino acids: CASSPGARDEQFF.

This clonotype was found many times. The chain employs TRBV7-2 and TRBJ2-1; 8 nucleotides align to TRBD2. J was trimmed by 9 bases and V by 5 bases; bases with no gene match: 6. The CDR3 is 13 amino acids. Germline values: CDR1 SGHTA, CDR2 FQGNSA. The CDR3 DNA reads as TGTGCCAGCAGCATCGGGACTAGTGGTGAGCAGTTCTTC. It yields the protein CASSIGTSGEQFF.

This clonotype has just a few counts. CDR3: CASSLALGKLFF. The CDR3 bases are TGTGCCAGCAGCTTGGCCCTCGGAAAACTGTTTTTT. This chain links TRBV5-6 with TRBJ1-4; D gene unclear. Deletions cut 0 bases from V and 10 bases from J, with 7 bases between. Germline values: CDR1 SGHDT, CDR2 YYEEEE. This CDR3 has 12 amino acids.

This clonotype was seen ten or more times. This chain links TRBV2 with TRBJ2-3; a possible D gene is TRBD1 (5 bases). V dropped 7 bases and J dropped 0 bases, with 14 bases sitting between them. CDR3 length equals 15 residues. The germline V gene encodes CDR1 SNHLY and CDR2 FYNNEI. CDR3 sequence (DNA): TGTGCCAGCACCTTTGGGCAGGGCAGCACAGATACGCAGTATTTT. Its translation: CASTFGQGSTDTQYF.

The V and J genes are TRBV20-1 and TRBJ1-1; no clear D. Germline CDR1 reads DFQATT; CDR2 reads SNEGSKA (reference sequence). The CDR3 length is 11 residues. V lost 3 bases to trimming and J lost 3 bases, with 5 bases between them. Here the CDR3 reads CSAREDTEAFF. As DNA, the CDR3 is TGCAGTGCTAGGGAGGACACTGAAGCTTTCTTT.

V and J are TRBV7-9 and TRBJ2-1; D is unclear. There are 13 residues in the CDR3. Per germline, CDR1 SEHNR and CDR2 FQNEAQ (reference sequence). V lost 5 bases and J lost 5, with 10 bases in between. The CDR3, as DNA: TGTGCCAGCAGCCAACTCGCTAACAATGAGCAGTTCTTC. Translation gives CASSQLANNEQFF.

This clonotype occurred many times. The chain carries TRBV18 and TRBJ1-5; 7 bases fit TRBD1. Per germline, CDR1 KGHSH and CDR2 LQKENI. The CDR3 runs to 13 residues. The junction had 3 bases not matched to a gene; V was cut back by 6 bases and J by 4 bases. In nucleotides, the CDR3 is TGTGCCAGCTCTCCGACAGGGAATCAGCCCCAGCATTTT. Its protein is CASSPTGNQPQHF.

This clonotype was recorded a few times. The V call is TRBV5-6, the J call TRBJ1-5; D not certain. V gave up 5 bases and J gave up 7 bases, with 10 bases separating them. Germline V gene sequence: CDR1 SGHDT, CDR2 YYEEEE. The CDR3 is 12 amino acids. The CDR3 here is CASSSPGQPQHF. CDR3 sequence (DNA): TGTGCCAGCAGTTCCCCCGGACAGCCCCAGCATTTT.

This clonotype was counted at least ten times. This sequence joins TRBV10-3 and TRBJ2-7; D gene unclear. The V end was cut by 3 bases, the J end by 2 bases, with 17 bases between. This CDR3 has 16 residues. Germline CDR1 reads ENHRY; CDR2 reads SYGVKD. The DNA for the CDR3 is TGTGCCATCAGTGACAGTGGCAGCTTGCTCCCCTACGAGCAGTACTTC. Protein: CAISDSGSLLPYEQYF.

The J gene is TRBJ2-7, the V gene TRBV28; 11 bases agree with TRBD2. Germline V gene sequence: CDR1 MDHEN, CDR2 SYDVKM. Trimming took 3 bases from V and 6 from J; bases not matched to a gene: 4. This CDR3 comprises 14 residues. The CDR3 coding sequence is TGTGCCAGCAGTTTGACTAGCGGGATAGGCGAGCAGTACTTC. This codes for CASSLTSGIGEQYF.

This clonotype was counted at least ten times. The V and J genes are TRBV15 and TRBJ2-3, with 8 positions matching TRBD2. The V gene end was trimmed by 2 bases and the J gene end by 3 bases; junction bases not matched to a gene: 13. CDR1 is LNHNV and CDR2 is YYDKDF in the germline V gene (reference sequence). The length of the CDR3 is 18 residues. The CDR3 reads CATSRKRESMWGTDTQYF. The CDR3 DNA reads as TGTGCCACCAGCAGAAAGCGGGAGTCAATGTGGGGGACAGATACGCAGTATTTT.

This clonotype occurred a few times. The gene calls are TRBV5-5 and TRBJ2-5; TRBD2 matches 11 bases. The V gene end was trimmed by 0 bases and the J gene end by 5 bases; junction bases not matched to a gene: 6. Per the germline V gene, CDR1 is SGHKS and CDR2 is YYEKEE (reference sequence). This CDR3 has 16 amino acids. In DNA, the CDR3 is TGTGCCAGCAGCTTGGAAGGTAGCGGGAGGGGGGAGACCCAGTACTTC. Translating it yields CASSLEGSGRGETQYF.

V usage is TRBV27 and J usage is TRBJ1-2; D perhaps matches TRBD1 (5 bases). Germline CDR1 and CDR2: MNHEY and SMNVEV (reference sequence). The CDR3 is 12 residues long. V shed 11 bases and J shed 0 bases, with 10 bases lying between them. The CDR3 DNA follows: TGTGCCTCGGGGCGGCCTAACTATGGCTACACCTTC. Its protein product is CASGRPNYGYTF.

In its sample, this clonotype was seen many times. V and J are TRBV12-3 or TRBV12-4 and TRBJ2-7; TRBD1 matches at 7 bases. The CDR3 loop spans 14 amino acids. Losses at the gene ends were 1 base for V and 7 bases for J; bases not matched to a gene: 7. CDR3 region: CASSLDRGVKEQYF. The CDR3 bases are TGTGCCAGCAGTTTAGACAGGGGAGTTAAAGAGCAGTACTTC.

Many counts were recorded for this clonotype. The chain carries TRBV7-2 and TRBJ2-1, with 9 bases that match TRBD2. The CDR3 is 18 residues long. The J segment lost 1 base and the V segment lost 4 bases, leaving 11 bases of the junction unmatched. The germline CDR1 and CDR2 sequences are SGHTA and FQGNSA. The CDR3 reads CASSSVVAGVKSYNEQFF. CDR3 nucleotide sequence: TGTGCCAGCAGCTCGGTGGTAGCGGGAGTTAAATCCTACAATGAGCAGTTCTTC.

J is TRBJ2-2 and V is TRBV9; D remains ambiguous. Germline values: CDR1 SGDLS, CDR2 YYNGEE. V shed 0 bases and J shed 0 bases, with 3 bases lying between them. CDR3 size: 14 residues. CDR3: CASSVVPNTGELFF. In nucleotides, the CDR3 is TGTGCCAGCAGCGTAGTTCCGAACACCGGGGAGCTGTTTTTT.

This clonotype has a count of ten or more. The CDR3: CASSTGTGDEQFF. CDR3 DNA: TGTGCCAGCAGCACCGGGACAGGGGATGAGCAGTTCTTC. The J gene is TRBJ2-1, the V gene TRBV27; 10 bases map to TRBD1. Germline trimming cut 6 bases from V and 8 bases from J; bases unmatched to any gene: 4. This CDR3 has 13 amino acids. Germline loops: CDR1 MNHEY, CDR2 SMNVEV (reference sequence).

This clonotype was seen ten or more times. The CDR3 sequence: CASTDTGLFDEQFF. CDR3 DNA: TGTGCCAGCACCGATACCGGACTTTTCGATGAGCAGTTCTTC. This sequence joins TRBV12-3 or TRBV12-4 and TRBJ2-1; D is perhaps TRBD2 (5 bases). CDR3 length: 14 amino acids. V lost 7 bases and J 8 bases, leaving 18 bases between the germline ends.